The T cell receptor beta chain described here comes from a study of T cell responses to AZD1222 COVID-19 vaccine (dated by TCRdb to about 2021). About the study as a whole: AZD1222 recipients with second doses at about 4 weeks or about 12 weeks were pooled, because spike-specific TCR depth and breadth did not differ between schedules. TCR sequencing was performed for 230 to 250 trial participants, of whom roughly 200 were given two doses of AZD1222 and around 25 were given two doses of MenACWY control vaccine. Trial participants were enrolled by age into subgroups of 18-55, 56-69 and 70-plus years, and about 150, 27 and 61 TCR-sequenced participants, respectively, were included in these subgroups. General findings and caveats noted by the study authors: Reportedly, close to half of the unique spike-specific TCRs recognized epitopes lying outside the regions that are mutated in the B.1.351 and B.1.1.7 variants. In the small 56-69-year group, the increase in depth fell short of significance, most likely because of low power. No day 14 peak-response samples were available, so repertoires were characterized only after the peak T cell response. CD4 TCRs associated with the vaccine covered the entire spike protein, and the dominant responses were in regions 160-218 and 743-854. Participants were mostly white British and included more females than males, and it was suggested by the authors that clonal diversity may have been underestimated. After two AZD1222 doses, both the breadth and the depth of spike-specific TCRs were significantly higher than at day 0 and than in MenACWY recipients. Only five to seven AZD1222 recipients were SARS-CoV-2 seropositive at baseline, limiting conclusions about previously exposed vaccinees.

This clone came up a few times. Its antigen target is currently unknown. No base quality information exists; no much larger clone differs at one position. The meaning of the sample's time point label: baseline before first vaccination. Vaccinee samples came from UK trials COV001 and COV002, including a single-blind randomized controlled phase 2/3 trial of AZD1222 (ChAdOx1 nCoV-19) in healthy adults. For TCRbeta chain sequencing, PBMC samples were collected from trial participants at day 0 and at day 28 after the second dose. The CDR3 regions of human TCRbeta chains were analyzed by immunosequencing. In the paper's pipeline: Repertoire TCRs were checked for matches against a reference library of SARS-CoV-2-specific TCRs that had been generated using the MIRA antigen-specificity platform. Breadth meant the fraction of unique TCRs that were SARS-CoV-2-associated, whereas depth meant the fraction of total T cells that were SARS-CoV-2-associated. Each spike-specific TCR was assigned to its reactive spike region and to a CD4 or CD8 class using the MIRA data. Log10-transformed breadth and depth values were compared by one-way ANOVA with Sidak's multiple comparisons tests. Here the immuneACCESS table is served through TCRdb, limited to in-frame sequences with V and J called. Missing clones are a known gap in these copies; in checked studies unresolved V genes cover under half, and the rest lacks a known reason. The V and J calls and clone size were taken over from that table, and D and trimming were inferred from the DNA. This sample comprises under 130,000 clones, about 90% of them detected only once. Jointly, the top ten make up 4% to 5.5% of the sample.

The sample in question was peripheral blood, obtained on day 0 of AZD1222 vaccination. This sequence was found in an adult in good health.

The base sequence is TGTGCCAGCAGCCCTAGCCTACAGGGGTACGAGCAGTACTTC. Its product reads: CASSPSLQGYEQYF. The chain is made from TRBV16 and TRBJ2-7; TRBD1 aligns with 7 central bases. Via the germline V gene, CDR1 is KGHSY and CDR2 FQNENV. V is cut back by 4 bases and J by 4 bases, with 7 bases in the junction unmatched. The CDR3 numbers 14 residues from cysteine through phenylalanine. Of the read, only the CDR3 DNA is kept; its 42 bases are in frame from base 1.